Following are 15 T cell receptor beta chains from one sample sequenced in a study of T cell responses to AZD1222 COVID-19 vaccine. Sequencing used immunoSEQ multiplex PCR; TCRdb keeps in-frame clones, though not all of them. The sample lists some 150,000 clones, roughly nine tenths occurring once. The specimen was peripheral blood, collected on day 0 of AZD1222 vaccination. These receptors all stem from an adult in good health.

The V and J genes are TRBV28 and TRBJ1-1; perhaps TRBD1 as D (5 bases). CDR1 and CDR2 from the germline V gene are MDHEN and SYDVKM. There are 12 residues in the CDR3. The V end was cut by 5 bases, the J end by 4 bases, with 8 bases between. The CDR3 DNA reads as TGTGCCAGCAGTGCGGGGGGCACTGAAGCTTTCTTT. Translation gives CASSAGGTEAFF.

About this clone: At one of its ends the junction is not consistent with the germline gene, which may arise from a read error. The CDR3 region has the DNA TGTGCTAGCAGCTTGTCCACGTGGGGGGGAGAGGAGACCCAGTACTTC. Its translation: CASSLSTWGGEETQYF. The chain combines TRBV7-7 with TRBJ2-5, with 7 bases that match TRBD2. Per germline, CDR1 SSHAT and CDR2 FNYEAQ (reference sequence). The CDR3 has 16 amino acids.

The V call is TRBV7-2, the J call TRBJ1-1, with D possibly being TRBD1 (5 bases). V was pared by 6 bases and J by 2 bases, with 13 bases between. The CDR3 length is 14 residues. Germline CDR1 SGHTA, CDR2 FQGNSA. The CDR3 is CASSIAGVNTEAFF. CDR3 nucleotides: TGTGCCAGCAGTATTGCGGGGGTCAACACTGAAGCTTTCTTT.

This clone was found once. V usage is TRBV6-5 and J usage is TRBJ2-1, with D uncertain. The CDR3 has 13 amino acids. Trimming took off 8 bases at V and 4 bases at J, with 12 bases between the two ends. Germline CDR1 MNHEY, CDR2 SVGAGI. In DNA form, the CDR3 reads TGTGCCAGCCGCTTGAACTTTTACAATGAGCAGTTCTTC. Its translation: CASRLNFYNEQFF.

The chain is built from TRBV5-6 and TRBJ2-2; TRBD2 aligns across 10 bases. V dropped 4 bases and J dropped 5; count of bases not matched to a gene: 8. Per germline, CDR1 SGHDT and CDR2 YYEEEE. CDR3 size: 16 residues. The CDR3 region is CASSPAALAGTGELFF. DNA for the CDR3: TGTGCCAGCAGCCCCGCCGCACTAGCGGGGACCGGGGAGCTGTTTTTT.

The CDR3 spells CASSPGQGYTDTQYF. CDR3 sequence (DNA): TGTGCCAGCAGTCCGGGACAGGGGTACACAGATACGCAGTATTTT. V and J are TRBV6-2 or TRBV6-3 and TRBJ2-3; 10 bases agree with TRBD1. The CDR3 is made up of 15 amino acids. The V gene's germline CDR1 is MNHEY and CDR2 SVGEGT. The J segment lost 2 bases and the V segment lost 5 bases, leaving 4 bases of the junction unmatched.

This chain uses TRBV7-3 with TRBJ2-1, with 9 bases that match TRBD1. Germline lookup yields CDR1 SGHTA and CDR2 FQGTGA. V lost 5 bases, J lost 2 bases, and 13 bases stayed unmatched. CDR3 length equals 18 residues. CDR3 in amino acids: CASSRAPSGTGTYNEQFF. Here the CDR3 DNA reads TGTGCCAGCAGCCGCGCCCCGTCCGGGACAGGGACCTACAATGAGCAGTTCTTC.

V gene TRBV7-9 combines with J gene TRBJ1-5; TRBD1 agrees at 7 bases. CDR1 and CDR2 (germline): SEHNR, FQNEAQ (reference sequence). This CDR3 spans 14 amino acids. V was pared by 4 bases and J by 7 bases, with 7 bases of the junction left unmatched. CDR3 protein: CASSSTGAGQPQHF. CDR3 bases: TGTGCCAGCAGCTCAACAGGGGCGGGACAGCCCCAGCATTTT.

The V call is TRBV27, the J call TRBJ1-1, with 7 nucleotides matching TRBD1. The CDR3 is made up of 16 amino acids. With V trimmed by 3 bases and J by 3 bases, 10 bases remained unmatched. Germline V gives CDR1 MNHEY, CDR2 SMNVEV (reference sequence). CDR3 DNA sequence: TGTGCCAGCAGTTTCGGCCAGGGGGTCCGGGACACTGAAGCTTTCTTT. Residues: CASSFGQGVRDTEAFF.

The genes are TRBV4-1 and TRBJ1-1; D is unclear. CDR3 size: 15 residues. The germline V and J ends were trimmed by 5 bases and 5 bases, with 18 bases remaining between them. Germline V CDR1 and CDR2: MGHRA, YSYEKL. CDR3 sequence reads: CASSSIGGKGTEAFF. As DNA, the CDR3 is TGCGCCAGCAGCTCCATCGGAGGGAAAGGAACTGAAGCTTTCTTT.

The genes are TRBV5-1 and TRBJ1-2, with D unresolved. The CDR3 runs 15 residues. The V gene lost 4 bases and the J gene lost 6 bases, with 19 bases spanning the gap. The germline V gene encodes CDR1 SGHRS and CDR2 YFSETQ. CDR3 loop: CASSGGDPVLDGYTF. Here the CDR3 DNA reads TGCGCCAGCAGCGGTGGTGATCCGGTGCTGGATGGCTACACCTTC.

The gene calls are TRBV7-6 and TRBJ1-1, with TRBD1 identical over 10 bases. CDR1 is SGHVS, CDR2 FNYEAQ, per germline. This CDR3 is built from 15 residues. The junction had 7 bases not matched to a gene; V was cut back by 5 bases and J by 4 bases. CDR3 sequence (DNA): TGTGCCAGCAGCCCCCTGGACAGGGGGAGCACTGAAGCTTTCTTT. It codes for CASSPLDRGSTEAFF.

The rearrangement links TRBV10-3 to TRBJ2-7; 7 bases line up with TRBD1. Germline V gives CDR1 ENHRY, CDR2 SYGVKD. CDR3 length: 13 residues. Losses at the gene ends were 5 bases for V and 2 bases for J; bases not matched to a gene: 3. The CDR3 is CAISTGAPYEQYF. The CDR3 nucleotides read TGTGCCATCAGTACAGGGGCCCCCTACGAGCAGTACTTC.

J is TRBJ2-1 and V is TRBV5-4, with 7 bases aligning to TRBD2. After removal of 0 bases from V and 2 bases from J, the junction contained 5 bases not matched to a gene. The CDR3 loop spans 16 amino acids. CDR1 and CDR2 from the germline V gene are SGHNT and YYREEE (reference sequence). CDR3 sequence: CASSLAWTRAYNEQFF. The CDR3 region has the DNA TGTGCCAGCAGCTTGGCGTGGACTAGAGCCTACAATGAGCAGTTCTTC.

V is TRBV6-5 and J is TRBJ1-4; unclear D gene. Germline V gene lookup returns CDR1 MNHEY and CDR2 SVGAGI. This CDR3 has 15 residues. Trimming cost V 5 bases and J 8 bases, with 18 bases left between them. Written as DNA, the CDR3 is TGTGCCAGCAGTAGCCCTAGGGATACTAGAGAAAAACTGTTTTTT. It is translated as CASSSPRDTREKLFF.